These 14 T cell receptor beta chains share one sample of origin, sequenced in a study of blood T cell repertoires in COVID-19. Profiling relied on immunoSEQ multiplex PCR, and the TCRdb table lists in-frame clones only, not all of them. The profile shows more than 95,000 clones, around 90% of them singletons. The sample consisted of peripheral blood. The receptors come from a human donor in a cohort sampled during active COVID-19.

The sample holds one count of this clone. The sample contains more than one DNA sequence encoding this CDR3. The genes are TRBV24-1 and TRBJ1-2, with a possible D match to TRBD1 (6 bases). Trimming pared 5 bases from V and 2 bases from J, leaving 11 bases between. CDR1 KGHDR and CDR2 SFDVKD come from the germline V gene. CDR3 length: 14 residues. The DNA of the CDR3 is TGTGCCACCAGTGCCACAGACAGGAACTATGGCTACACCTTC. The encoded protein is CATSATDRNYGYTF.

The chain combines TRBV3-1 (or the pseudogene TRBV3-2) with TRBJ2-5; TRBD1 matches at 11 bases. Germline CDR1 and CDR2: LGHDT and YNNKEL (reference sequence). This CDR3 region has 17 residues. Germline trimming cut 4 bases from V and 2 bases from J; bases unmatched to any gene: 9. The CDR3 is CASSLYRRDRGQETQYF. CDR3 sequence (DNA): TGTGCCAGCAGCCTCTACCGCCGGGACAGGGGGCAAGAGACCCAGTACTTC.

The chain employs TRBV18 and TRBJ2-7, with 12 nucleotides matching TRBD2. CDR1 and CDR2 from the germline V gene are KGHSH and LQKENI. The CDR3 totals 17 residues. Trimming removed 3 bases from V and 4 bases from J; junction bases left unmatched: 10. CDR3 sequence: CASSPQRTSGVGYEQYF. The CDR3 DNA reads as TGTGCCAGCTCACCCCAGAGGACTAGCGGGGTTGGGTACGAGCAGTACTTC.

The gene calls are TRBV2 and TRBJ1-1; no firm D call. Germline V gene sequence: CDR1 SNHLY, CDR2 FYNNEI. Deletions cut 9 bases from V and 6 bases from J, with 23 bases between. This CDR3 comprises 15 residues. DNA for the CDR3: TGTGCCAGTAAGAACGCCGGAACCGGGAGTCCTGAAGCTTTCTTT. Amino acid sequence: CASKNAGTGSPEAFF.

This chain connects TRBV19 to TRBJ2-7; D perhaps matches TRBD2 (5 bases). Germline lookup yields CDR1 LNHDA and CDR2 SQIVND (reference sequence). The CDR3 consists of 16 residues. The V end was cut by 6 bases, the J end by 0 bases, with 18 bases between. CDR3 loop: CASRASHTGNSYEQYF. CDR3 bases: TGTGCCAGTAGGGCCTCTCATACGGGGAACTCCTACGAGCAGTACTTC.

CDR3 protein: CASSTNWDRGLNEQYF. The DNA of the CDR3 is TGTGCCAGTAGTACTAATTGGGACAGGGGGCTTAACGAGCAGTACTTC. This chain links TRBV19 with TRBJ2-7, with 12 positions matching TRBD1. V shed 4 bases and J 5 bases; nucleotides not matched to a gene: 9. CDR1 is LNHDA and CDR2 is SQIVND in the germline V gene (reference sequence). CDR3 size: 16 residues.

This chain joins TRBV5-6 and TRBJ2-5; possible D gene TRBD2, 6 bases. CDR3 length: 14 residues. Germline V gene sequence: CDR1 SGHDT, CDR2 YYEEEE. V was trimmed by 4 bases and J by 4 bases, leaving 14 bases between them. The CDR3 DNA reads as TGTGCCAGCAGCGGGGGGAGCCCTGGAGAGACCCAGTACTTC. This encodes CASSGGSPGETQYF.

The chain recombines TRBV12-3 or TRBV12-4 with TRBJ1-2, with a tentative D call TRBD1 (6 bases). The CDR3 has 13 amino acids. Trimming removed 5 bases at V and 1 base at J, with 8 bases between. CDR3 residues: CASSPDSNYGYTF. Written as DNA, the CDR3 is TGTGCCAGCAGTCCGGACAGTAACTATGGCTACACCTTC.

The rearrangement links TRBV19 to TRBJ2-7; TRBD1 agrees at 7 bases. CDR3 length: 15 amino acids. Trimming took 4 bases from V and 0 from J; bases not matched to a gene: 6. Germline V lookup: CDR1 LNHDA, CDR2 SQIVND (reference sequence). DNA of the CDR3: TGTGCCAGTAGTACTGGGACAGTGAGCTCCTACGAGCAGTACTTC. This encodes CASSTGTVSSYEQYF.

The CDR3 reads CASSVGGTGWNTEAFF. The DNA of the CDR3 is TGTGCCAGCAGCGTAGGGGGGACAGGCTGGAACACTGAAGCTTTCTTT. The V and J genes are TRBV9 and TRBJ1-1; 8 bases are shared with TRBD1. The germline gives CDR1 SGDLS, CDR2 YYNGEE. With 0 bases clipped from V and 1 base from J, the junction kept 5 bases outside the gene matches. This CDR3 comprises 16 residues. The full variable domain, its missing parts supplied by reference TRBV9 and TRBJ1-1, is DSGVTQTPKHLITATGQRVTLRCSPRSGDLSVYWYQQSLDQGLQFLIQYYNGEERAKGNILERFSAQQFPDLHSELNLSSLELGDSALYFCASSVGGTGWNTEAFFGQGTRLTVV.

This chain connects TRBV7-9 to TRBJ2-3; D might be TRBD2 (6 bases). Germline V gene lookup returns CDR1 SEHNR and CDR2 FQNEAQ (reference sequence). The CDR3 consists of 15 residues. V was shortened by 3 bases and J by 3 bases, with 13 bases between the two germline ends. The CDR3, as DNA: TGTGCCAGCAGCTTGGCGGGGACGCGGACAGATACGCAGTATTTT. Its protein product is CASSLAGTRTDTQYF.

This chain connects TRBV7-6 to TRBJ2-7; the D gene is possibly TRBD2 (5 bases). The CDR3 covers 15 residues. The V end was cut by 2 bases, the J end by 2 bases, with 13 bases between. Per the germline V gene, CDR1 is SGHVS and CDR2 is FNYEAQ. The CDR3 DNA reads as TGTGCCAGCAGCTTAAACGGGGTAAGCGCCTACGAGCAGTACTTC. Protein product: CASSLNGVSAYEQYF.

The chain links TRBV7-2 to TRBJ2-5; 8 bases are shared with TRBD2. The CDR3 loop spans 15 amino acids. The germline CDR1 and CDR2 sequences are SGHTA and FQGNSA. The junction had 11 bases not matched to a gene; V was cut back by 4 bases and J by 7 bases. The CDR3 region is CASSSPTSAPGTQYF. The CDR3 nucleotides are TGTGCCAGCAGCTCCCCGACTAGCGCCCCGGGGACCCAGTACTTC.

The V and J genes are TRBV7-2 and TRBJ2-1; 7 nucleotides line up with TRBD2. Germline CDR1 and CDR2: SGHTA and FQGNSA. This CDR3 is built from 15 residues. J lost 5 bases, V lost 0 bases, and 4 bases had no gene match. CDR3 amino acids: CASSLARGTDNEQFF. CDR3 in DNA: TGTGCCAGCAGCTTAGCGCGGGGGACGGACAATGAGCAGTTCTTC.